These T cell receptor beta chains were read from a single sample in a study of T cell changes during pregnancy in multiple sclerosis. Profiling relied on immunoSEQ multiplex PCR, and the TCRdb table lists in-frame clones only, not all of them. This table holds around 57,000 clones, 91% found once. This sample comprised peripheral blood, obtained in the third trimester of pregnancy. The receptors originated from a female donor in good health, enrolled as a control in a pregnancy study. CDR3s leave out the opening cysteine and the closing phenylalanine or tryptophan. Clone size is not always given. Where it is, it says once, few, many or a class for expanded clones.

TRBJ2-7	TRBV5-6	13	NA	ASSSRDRGYYEQY
TRBJ2-3	TRBV29-1	11	NA	STFWTGQDTQY
TRBJ2-1	TRBV7-9	13	NA	ASSSRDRDTYEQF
TRBJ2-6	TRBV15	15	NA	ATSRGQGASGANVLT
TRBJ2-7	TRBV5-1	11	once	ASSLGALYEQY
TRBJ1-5	TRBV6-1	13	NA	ASSERTGPNQPQH
TRBJ1-1	TRBV9	12	NA	ASSVQGLDTEAF
TRBJ1-2	TRBV5-8	12	NA	ASSADRPNYGYT
TRBJ2-1	TRBV5-1	13	NA	ASSRTSEAYNEQF
TRBJ2-2	TRBV5-8	12	NA	ASPRWTGTGELF
TRBJ2-7	TRBV28	11	NA	ASSLATIYEQY
TRBJ2-5	TRBV5-4	13	NA	ASSLGQGGQETQY
TRBJ2-5	TRBV28	15	NA	ASSYTWRAAEQETQY
TRBJ2-1	TRBV19	11	once	ASGLAGNNEQF
TRBJ2-7	TRBV28	12	NA	ASSLQGFGYEQY
TRBJ2-1	TRBV5-1	13	NA	ASSLGTSGKNEQF
TRBJ2-3	TRBV7-9	14	NA	ASSPRRGPNTDTQY
TRBJ1-3	TRBV5-1	15	NA	ASSLLLQGNSGNTIY
TRBJ2-5	TRBV7-8	14	NA	ASSLMTRGAQETQY
TRBJ2-2	TRBV7-7	16	NA	ASSAGTSGGRNTGELF
TRBJ2-2	TRBV9	13	NA	ASSVSGRPTGELF
TRBJ1-4	TRBV7-9	12	NA	ASIAGQYNEKLF
TRBJ2-6	TRBV28	14	NA	ASSFLRSSGANVLT
TRBJ1-6	TRBV5-8	9	once	ASSLRGPLH
TRBJ2-3	TRBV7-6	10	NA	ASSYITDTQY
TRBJ2-5	TRBV4-1	15	NA	ASSQVSSGRLQETQY
TRBJ2-3	TRBV5-1	13	NA	ASSPRTGGKDTQY
TRBJ2-7	TRBV9	18	NA	ASSAEEWGQDFWDFYEQY
TRBJ2-3	TRBV19	11	NA	ASSILQGDTQY
TRBJ2-5	TRBV7-7	13	NA	ASSAGQGVQETQY
TRBJ1-1	TRBV30	11	NA	AWGLQGNTEAF
TRBJ2-5	TRBV29-1	9	NA	SADRGETQY
TRBJ2-5	TRBV25-1	10	NA	ASSGLGETQY
TRBJ2-7	TRBV5-6	11	NA	ASSLRGSYEQY
TRBJ2-5	TRBV30	9	NA	AWSAPKTQY
TRBJ2-3	TRBV6-1	13	NA	ASSLLSGSTDTQY
TRBJ1-1	TRBV16	11	NA	ASSQLRGFSAF
TRBJ2-7	TRBV19	11	NA	ASSISGTHEQY
TRBJ2-1	TRBV19	15	NA	ASSPTAGTGGYNEQF
TRBJ2-7	TRBV7-9	12	NA	ASSLQEISYEQY
TRBJ2-1	TRBV10-2	14	once	ASSGSPGLAGNEQF
TRBJ2-1	TRBV2	12	NA	ASRLAGGWNEQF
TRBJ2-7	TRBV11-2	13	few	ASSTGGDRGHEQY
TRBJ1-5	TRBV21-1	12	NA	ASSKSEENQPQH
TRBJ2-1	TRBV5-1	10	NA	ASSLQYNEQF